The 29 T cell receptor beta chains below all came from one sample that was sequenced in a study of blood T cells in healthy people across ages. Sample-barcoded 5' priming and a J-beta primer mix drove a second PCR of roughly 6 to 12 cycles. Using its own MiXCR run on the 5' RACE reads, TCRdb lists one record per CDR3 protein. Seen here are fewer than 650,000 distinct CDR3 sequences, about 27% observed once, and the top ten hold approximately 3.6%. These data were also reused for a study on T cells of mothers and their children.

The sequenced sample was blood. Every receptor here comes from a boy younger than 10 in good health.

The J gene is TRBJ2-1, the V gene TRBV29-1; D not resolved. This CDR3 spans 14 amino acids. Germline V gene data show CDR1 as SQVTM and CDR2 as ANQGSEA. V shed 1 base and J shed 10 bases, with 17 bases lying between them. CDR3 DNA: TGCAGCGTTGAAGGGGCTCCGGAAGGACCGGAGCAGTTCTTC. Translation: CSVEGAPEGPEQFF.

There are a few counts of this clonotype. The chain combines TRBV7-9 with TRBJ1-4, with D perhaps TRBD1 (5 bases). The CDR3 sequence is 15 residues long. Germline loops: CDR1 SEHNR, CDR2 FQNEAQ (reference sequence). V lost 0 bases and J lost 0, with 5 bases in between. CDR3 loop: CASSLATATNEKLFF. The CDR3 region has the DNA TGTGCCAGCAGCTTAGCGACAGCAACTAATGAAAAACTGTTTTTT.

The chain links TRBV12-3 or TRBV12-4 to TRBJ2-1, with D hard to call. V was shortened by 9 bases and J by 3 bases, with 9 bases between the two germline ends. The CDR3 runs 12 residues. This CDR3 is CASLKGYNEQFF. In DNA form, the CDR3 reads TGTGCCAGTCTGAAAGGCTACAATGAGCAGTTCTTC.

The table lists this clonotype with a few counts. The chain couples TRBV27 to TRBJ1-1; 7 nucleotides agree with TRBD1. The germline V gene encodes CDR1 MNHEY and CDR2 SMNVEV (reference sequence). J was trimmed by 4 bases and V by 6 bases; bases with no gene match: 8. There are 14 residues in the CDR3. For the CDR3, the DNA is TGTGCCAGCAGCGGGGGACAGTGGGGCACTGAAGCTTTCTTT. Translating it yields CASSGGQWGTEAFF.

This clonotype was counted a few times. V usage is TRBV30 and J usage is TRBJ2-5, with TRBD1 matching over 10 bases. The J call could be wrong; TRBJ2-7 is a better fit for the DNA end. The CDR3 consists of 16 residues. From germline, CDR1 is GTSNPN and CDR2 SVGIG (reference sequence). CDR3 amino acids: CAWSYGLGTGDYEQYF. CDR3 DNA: TGTGCCTGGAGTTACGGGCTAGGGACAGGGGACTACGAGCAGTACTTC.

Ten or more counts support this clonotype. The CDR3 region is CASSEGLAGYNEQFF. The CDR3 nucleotides are TGTGCCAGCAGCGAGGGACTAGCGGGTTACAATGAGCAGTTCTTC. V usage is TRBV9 and J usage is TRBJ2-1; 12 nucleotides match TRBD2. Germline values: CDR1 SGDLS, CDR2 YYNGEE. Trimming removed 3 bases from V and 4 bases from J; junction bases left unmatched: 2. CDR3 length: 15 amino acids.

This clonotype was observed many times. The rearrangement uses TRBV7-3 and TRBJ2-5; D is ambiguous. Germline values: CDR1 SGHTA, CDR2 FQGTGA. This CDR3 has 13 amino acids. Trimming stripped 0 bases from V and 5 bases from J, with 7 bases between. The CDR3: CASSLTRRETQYF. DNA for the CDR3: TGTGCCAGCAGCTTAACAAGGCGGGAGACCCAGTACTTC.

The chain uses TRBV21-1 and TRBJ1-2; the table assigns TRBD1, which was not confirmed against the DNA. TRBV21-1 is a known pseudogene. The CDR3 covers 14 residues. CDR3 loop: CASSSPGTNYGYTF. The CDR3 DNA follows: TGTGCCAGCAGCAGCCCGGGGACGAACTATGGCTACACCTTC.

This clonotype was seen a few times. CDR3 sequence: CSARGLAQGADTQYF. In DNA form, the CDR3 reads TGCAGTGCTAGAGGACTAGCTCAGGGTGCAGATACGCAGTATTTT. The chain joins TRBV20-1 to TRBJ2-3; TRBD2 matches 7 bases. Germline V gene data show CDR1 as DFQATT and CDR2 as SNEGSKA (reference sequence). The V and J ends lost 1 base and 4 bases, in that order; junction bases with no gene match: 8. CDR3 size: 15 residues.

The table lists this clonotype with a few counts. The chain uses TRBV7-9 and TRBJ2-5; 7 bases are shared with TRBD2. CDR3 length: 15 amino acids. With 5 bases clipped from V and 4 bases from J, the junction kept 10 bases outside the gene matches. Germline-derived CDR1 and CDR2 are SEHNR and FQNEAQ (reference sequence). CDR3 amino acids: CASSPGGGGIETQYF. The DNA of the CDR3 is TGTGCCAGCAGCCCCGGCGGGGGAGGGATAGAGACCCAGTACTTC. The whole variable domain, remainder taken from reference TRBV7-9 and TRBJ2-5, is DTGVSQNPRHKITKRGQNVTFRCDPISEHNRLYWYRQTLGQGPEFLTYFQNEAQLEKSRLLSDRFSAERPKGSFSTLEIQRTEQGDSAMYLCASSPGGGGIETQYFGPGTRLLVL.

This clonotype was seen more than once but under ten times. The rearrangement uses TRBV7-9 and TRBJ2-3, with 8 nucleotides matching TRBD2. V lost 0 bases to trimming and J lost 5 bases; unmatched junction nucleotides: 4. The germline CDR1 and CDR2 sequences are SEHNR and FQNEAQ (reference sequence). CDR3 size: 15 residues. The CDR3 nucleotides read TGTGCCAGCAGCTTAGCAGACGGGAGGGAAGATACGCAGTATTTT. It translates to CASSLADGREDTQYF.

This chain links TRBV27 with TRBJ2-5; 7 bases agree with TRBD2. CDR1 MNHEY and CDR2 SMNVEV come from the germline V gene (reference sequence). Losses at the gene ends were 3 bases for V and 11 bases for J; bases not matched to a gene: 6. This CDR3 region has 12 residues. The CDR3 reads CASSFKGREQYF. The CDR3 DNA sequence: TGTGCCAGCAGTTTCAAGGGGCGGGAGCAGTACTTC.

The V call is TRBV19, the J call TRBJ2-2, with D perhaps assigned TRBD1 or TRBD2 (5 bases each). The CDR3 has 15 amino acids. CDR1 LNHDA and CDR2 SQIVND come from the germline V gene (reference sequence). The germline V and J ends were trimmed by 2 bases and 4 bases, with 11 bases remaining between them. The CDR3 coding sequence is TGTGCCAGTAGTATACTAGGGACGGTCACCGGGGAGCTGTTTTTT. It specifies CASSILGTVTGELFF.

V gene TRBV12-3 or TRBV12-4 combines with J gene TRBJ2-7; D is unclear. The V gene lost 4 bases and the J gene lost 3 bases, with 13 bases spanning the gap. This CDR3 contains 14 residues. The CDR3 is CASSSGPLSYEQYF. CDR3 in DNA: TGTGCCAGCAGTTCAGGTCCCCTGAGCTACGAGCAGTACTTC.

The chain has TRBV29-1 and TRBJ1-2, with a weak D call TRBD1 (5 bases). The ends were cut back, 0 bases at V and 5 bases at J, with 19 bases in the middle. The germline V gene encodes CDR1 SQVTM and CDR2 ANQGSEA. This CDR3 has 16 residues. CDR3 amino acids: CSVEDWGRVEGYGYTF. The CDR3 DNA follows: TGCAGCGTTGAAGATTGGGGCAGGGTGGAAGGATATGGCTACACCTTC.

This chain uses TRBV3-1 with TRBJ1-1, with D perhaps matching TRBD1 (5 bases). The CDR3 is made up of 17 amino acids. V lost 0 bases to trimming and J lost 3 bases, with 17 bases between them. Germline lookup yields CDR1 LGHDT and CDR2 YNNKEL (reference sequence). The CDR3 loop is CASSQDTAGKIYTEAFF. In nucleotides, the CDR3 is TGTGCCAGCAGCCAAGATACGGCAGGGAAGATATACACTGAAGCTTTCTTT.

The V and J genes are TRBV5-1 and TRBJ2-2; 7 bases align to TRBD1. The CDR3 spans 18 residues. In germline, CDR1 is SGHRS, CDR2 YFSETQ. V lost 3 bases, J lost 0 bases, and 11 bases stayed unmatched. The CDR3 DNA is TGCGCCAGCAGCTGGTGGTGGGGACAGCCTACGAACACCGGGGAGCTGTTTTTT. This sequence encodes CASSWWWGQPTNTGELFF.

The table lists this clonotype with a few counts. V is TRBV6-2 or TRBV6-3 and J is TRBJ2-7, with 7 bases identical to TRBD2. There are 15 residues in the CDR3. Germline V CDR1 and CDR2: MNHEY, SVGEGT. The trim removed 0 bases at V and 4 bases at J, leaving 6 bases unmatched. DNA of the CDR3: TGTGCCAGCAGTTACTCGGGAGGGCCTCAATACGAGCAGTACTTC. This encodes CASSYSGGPQYEQYF.

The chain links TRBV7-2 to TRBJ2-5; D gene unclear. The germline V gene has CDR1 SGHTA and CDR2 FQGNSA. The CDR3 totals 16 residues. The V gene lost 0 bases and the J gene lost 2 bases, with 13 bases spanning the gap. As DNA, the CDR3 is TGTGCCAGCAGCTTAGCGATGCCAGGAGTTCAAGAGACCCAGTACTTC. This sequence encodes CASSLAMPGVQETQYF.

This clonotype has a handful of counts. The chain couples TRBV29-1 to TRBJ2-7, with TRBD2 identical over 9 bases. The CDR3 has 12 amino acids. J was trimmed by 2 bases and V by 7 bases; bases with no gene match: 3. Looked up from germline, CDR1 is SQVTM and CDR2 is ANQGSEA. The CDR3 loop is CSAQRGAYEQYF. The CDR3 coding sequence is TGCAGCGCCCAGCGGGGGGCCTACGAGCAGTACTTC.

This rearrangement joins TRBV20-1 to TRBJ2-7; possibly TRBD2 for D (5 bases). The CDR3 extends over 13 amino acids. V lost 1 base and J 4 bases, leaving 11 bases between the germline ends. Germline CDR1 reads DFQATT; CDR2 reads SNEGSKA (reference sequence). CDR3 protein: CSARGWTGYEQYF. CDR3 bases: TGCAGTGCTAGAGGGTGGACTGGATACGAGCAGTACTTC.

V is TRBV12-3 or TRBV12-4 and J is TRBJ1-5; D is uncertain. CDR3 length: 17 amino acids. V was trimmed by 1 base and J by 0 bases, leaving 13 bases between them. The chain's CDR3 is CASSLGPRRFSNQPQHF. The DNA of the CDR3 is TGTGCCAGCAGTTTAGGTCCACGGAGGTTTAGCAATCAGCCCCAGCATTTT.

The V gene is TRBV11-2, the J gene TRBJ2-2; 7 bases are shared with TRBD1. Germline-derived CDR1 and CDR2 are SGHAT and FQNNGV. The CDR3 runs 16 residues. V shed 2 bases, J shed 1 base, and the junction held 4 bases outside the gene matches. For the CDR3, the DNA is TGTGCCAGCAGCTTAAAGTCAGGGGGGAACACCGGGGAGCTGTTTTTT. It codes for CASSLKSGGNTGELFF.

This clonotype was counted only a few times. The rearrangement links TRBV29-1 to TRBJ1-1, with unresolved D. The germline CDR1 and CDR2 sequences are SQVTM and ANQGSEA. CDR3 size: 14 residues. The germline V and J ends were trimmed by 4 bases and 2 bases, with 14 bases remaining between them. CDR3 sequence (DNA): TGCAGCGTTGCCGCGGCCATCCTAAACACTGAAGCTTTCTTT. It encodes CSVAAAILNTEAFF. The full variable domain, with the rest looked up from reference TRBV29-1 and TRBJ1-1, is SAVISQKPSRDICQRGTSLTIQCQVDSQVTMMFWYRQQPGQSLTLIATANQGSEATYESGFVIDKFPISRPNLTFSTLTVSNMSPEDSSIYLCSVAAAILNTEAFFGQGTRLTVV.

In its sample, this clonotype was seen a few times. CDR3 DNA: TGTGCCACCAGCAGATCTTCCTACGAGCAGTACTTC. It specifies CATSRSSYEQYF. The J gene is TRBJ2-7, the V gene TRBV15; the D is unclear. V was cut by 2 bases and J by 1 base, with 3 bases left in between. Germline V gives CDR1 LNHNV, CDR2 YYDKDF (reference sequence). CDR3 length equals 12 residues.

As DNA, the CDR3 is TGTGCCAGCAGCTTCGACACGAATGAAAAACTGTTTTTT. Amino acid sequence: CASSFDTNEKLFF. This chain links TRBV7-9 with TRBJ1-4; D uncertain. This CDR3 is 13 amino acids long. Germline V gene sequence: CDR1 SEHNR, CDR2 FQNEAQ (reference sequence). Deletions cut 3 bases from V and 5 bases from J, with 7 bases between. The full variable domain, with the rest looked up from reference TRBV7-9 and TRBJ1-4, is DTGVSQNPRHKITKRGQNVTFRCDPISEHNRLYWYRQTLGQGPEFLTYFQNEAQLEKSRLLSDRFSAERPKGSFSTLEIQRTEQGDSAMYLCASSFDTNEKLFFGSGTQLSVL.

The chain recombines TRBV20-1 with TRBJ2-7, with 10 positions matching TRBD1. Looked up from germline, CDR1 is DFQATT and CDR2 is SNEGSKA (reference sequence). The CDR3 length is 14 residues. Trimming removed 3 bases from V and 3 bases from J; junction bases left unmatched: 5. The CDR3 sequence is CSAREDRGGYEQYF. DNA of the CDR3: TGCAGTGCTAGGGAGGACAGGGGGGGCTACGAGCAGTACTTC.

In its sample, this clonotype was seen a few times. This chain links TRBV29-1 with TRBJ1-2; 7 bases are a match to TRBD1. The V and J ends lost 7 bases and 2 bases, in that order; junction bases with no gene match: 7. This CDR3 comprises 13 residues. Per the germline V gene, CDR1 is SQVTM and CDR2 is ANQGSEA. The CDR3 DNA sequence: TGCAGCGCCTCCCCGGACAGGAACTATGGCTACACCTTC. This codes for CSASPDRNYGYTF.

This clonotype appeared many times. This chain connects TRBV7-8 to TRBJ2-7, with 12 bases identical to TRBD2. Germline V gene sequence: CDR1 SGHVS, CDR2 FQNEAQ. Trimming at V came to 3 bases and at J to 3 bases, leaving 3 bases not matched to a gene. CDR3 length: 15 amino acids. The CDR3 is CASSFGLAGLYEQYF. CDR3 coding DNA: TGTGCCAGCAGCTTCGGACTAGCGGGACTCTACGAGCAGTACTTC.